This is a list of T cell receptor beta chains from one sample in a study of post-analysis software for immune sequencing data. TCRdb analysed the PCR reads with MiXCR anew, one entry per CDR3 protein. The sample has 380,000 or so distinct CDR3 sequences, less than 35% seen once; the top ten hold about an eighth. The source material was blood. These receptors all stem from a girl between 5 and 17 years old with multiple sclerosis. Both conserved end residues are part of each CDR3. The D gene is left open where the match is weak. Size is omitted from some rows. Given values are once, few, many or a class for expanded clones.

V gene: TRBV5-1
J gene: TRBJ1-1
D gene: .
clone size: .
CDR3 protein: CASSPVPGVNTEAFF
CDR3 DNA: TGCGCCAGCAGCCCGGTCCCAGGGGTAAACACTGAAGCTTTCTTT

V gene: TRBV4-3
J gene: TRBJ2-7
D gene: .
clone size: .
CDR3 protein: CASSQGTEAYEQYF
CDR3 DNA: TGCGCCAGCAGCCAAGGGACGGAAGCCTACGAGCAGTACTTC

V gene: TRBV6-5
J gene: TRBJ2-7
D gene: .
clone size: .
CDR3 protein: CASSFKEGSAYEQYF
CDR3 DNA: TGTGCCAGCAGCTTTAAGGAGGGTAGCGCCTACGAGCAGTACTTC

V gene: TRBV6-1
J gene: TRBJ1-6
D gene: .
clone size: .
CDR3 protein: CASSGWQGIYNSPLHF
CDR3 DNA: TGTGCCAGCAGTGGATGGCAGGGAATCTATAATTCACCCCTCCACTTT

V gene: TRBV7-3
J gene: TRBJ2-1
D gene: .
clone size: .
CDR3 protein: CAGSLGGGDEQFF
CDR3 DNA: TGTGCCGGCAGCTTAGGGGGAGGGGATGAGCAGTTCTTC

V gene: TRBV4-1
J gene: TRBJ2-5
D gene: .
clone size: few
CDR3 protein: CASSQGGIWGKETQYF
CDR3 DNA: TGCGCCAGCAGCCAAGGTGGGATTTGGGGGAAAGAGACCCAGTACTTC

V gene: TRBV12-3/TRBV12-4
J gene: TRBJ2-1
D gene: .
clone size: many
CDR3 protein: CASSLGQFEQFF
CDR3 DNA: TGTGCCAGCAGTCTTGGGCAGTTTGAGCAGTTCTTC

V gene: TRBV7-9
J gene: TRBJ2-7
D gene: TRBD1
clone size: few
CDR3 protein: CASRPGTAYYEQYF
CDR3 DNA: TGTGCCAGCAGGCCCGGGACAGCTTACTACGAGCAGTACTTC

V gene: TRBV7-9
J gene: TRBJ2-7
D gene: .
clone size: few
CDR3 protein: CASRGRDKGYEQYF
CDR3 DNA: TGTGCCAGCAGGGGACGGGACAAAGGCTACGAGCAGTACTTC

V gene: TRBV29-1
J gene: TRBJ1-4
D gene: .
clone size: .
CDR3 protein: CSVEPVATNEKLFF
CDR3 DNA: TGCAGCGTTGAACCAGTCGCAACTAATGAAAAACTGTTTTTT

V gene: TRBV7-2
J gene: TRBJ2-3
D gene: .
clone size: many
CDR3 protein: CASSFQGTDTQYF
CDR3 DNA: TGTGCCAGCAGCTTCCAGGGCACAGATACGCAGTATTTT

V gene: TRBV12-3/TRBV12-4
J gene: TRBJ2-3
D gene: TRBD2
clone size: .
CDR3 protein: CASSLALAGLTDTQYF
CDR3 DNA: TGTGCCAGCAGTTTAGCGCTAGCGGGACTCACAGATACGCAGTATTTT

V gene: TRBV28
J gene: TRBJ2-1
D gene: TRBD2
clone size: .
CDR3 protein: CASSTGTSEQFF
CDR3 DNA: TGTGCCAGCAGCACCGGGACTAGTGAGCAGTTCTTC

V gene: TRBV27
J gene: TRBJ2-3
D gene: .
clone size: .
CDR3 protein: CASSLLGVADTQYF
CDR3 DNA: TGTGCCAGCAGTTTGTTAGGGGTTGCAGATACGCAGTATTTT

V gene: TRBV5-1
J gene: TRBJ1-6
D gene: TRBD1
clone size: .
CDR3 protein: CASSSDRAYNSPLHF
CDR3 DNA: TGCGCCAGCAGCTCGGACAGGGCGTATAATTCACCCCTCCACTTT

V gene: TRBV6-5
J gene: TRBJ2-7
D gene: .
clone size: .
CDR3 protein: CASTWYNEQYF
CDR3 DNA: TGTGCCAGTACCTGGTACAATGAGCAGTACTTC

V gene: TRBV28
J gene: TRBJ1-1
D gene: TRBD1
clone size: .
CDR3 protein: CASRGGDRAMNTEAFF
CDR3 DNA: TGTGCCAGCAGGGGTGGGGACAGGGCGATGAACACTGAAGCTTTCTTT

V gene: TRBV24-1
J gene: TRBJ2-2
D gene: .
clone size: .
CDR3 protein: CATSDFTSGHTGELFF
CDR3 DNA: TGTGCCACCAGTGATTTCACATCCGGACACACCGGGGAGCTGTTTTTT

V gene: TRBV5-1
J gene: TRBJ2-7
D gene: .
clone size: .
CDR3 protein: CASSSLGGQSPYEQYF
CDR3 DNA: TGCGCCAGCAGCTCCCTCGGCGGGCAGAGCCCCTACGAGCAGTACTTC

V gene: TRBV12-3/TRBV12-4
J gene: TRBJ1-1
D gene: .
clone size: few
CDR3 protein: CASCLGARRAFF
CDR3 DNA: TGTGCCAGTTGTCTGGGAGCCCGGAGAGCTTTCTTT

V gene: TRBV7-2
J gene: TRBJ2-7
D gene: .
clone size: few
CDR3 protein: CASRTTPSSYEQYF
CDR3 DNA: TGTGCCAGCAGGACTACACCTAGCTCCTACGAGCAGTACTTC

V gene: TRBV7-3
J gene: TRBJ2-1
D gene: .
clone size: .
CDR3 protein: CASSRRGIGEDEQFF
CDR3 DNA: TGTGCCAGCAGCCGACGGGGTATAGGGGAAGATGAGCAGTTCTTC

V gene: TRBV14
J gene: TRBJ2-5
D gene: TRBD2
clone size: .
CDR3 protein: CASSQDKSSGRQETQYF
CDR3 DNA: TGTGCCAGCAGCCAAGATAAGTCTAGCGGGAGACAAGAGACCCAGTACTTC

V gene: TRBV5-4
J gene: TRBJ2-1
D gene: .
clone size: .
CDR3 protein: CASRPGGGDSYNEQFF
CDR3 DNA: TGTGCCAGCAGGCCAGGGGGGGGAGACTCCTACAATGAGCAGTTCTTC

V gene: TRBV27
J gene: TRBJ2-7
D gene: .
clone size: .
CDR3 protein: CASSPPGRNSYEQYF
CDR3 DNA: TGTGCCAGCAGTCCCCCCGGGCGGAACTCCTACGAGCAGTACTTC

V gene: TRBV7-7
J gene: TRBJ2-5
D gene: .
clone size: .
CDR3 protein: CASSPRGKETQYF
CDR3 DNA: TGTGCTAGCAGCCCCCGGGGGAAAGAGACCCAGTACTTC

V gene: TRBV4-2
J gene: TRBJ2-7
D gene: .
clone size: few
CDR3 protein: CASSRARGGPGEQYF
CDR3 DNA: TGTGCCAGCAGCCGAGCTAGAGGGGGGCCGGGCGAGCAGTACTTC

V gene: TRBV24-1
J gene: TRBJ1-1
D gene: .
clone size: few
CDR3 protein: CATSETGGTEAFF
CDR3 DNA: TGTGCCACCAGCGAAACAGGTGGCACTGAAGCTTTCTTT

V gene: TRBV28
J gene: TRBJ1-2
D gene: .
clone size: .
CDR3 protein: CASSPTGTIYGYTF
CDR3 DNA: TGTGCCAGCAGTCCGACCGGGACCATCTATGGCTACACCTTC

V gene: TRBV3-1
J gene: TRBJ2-5
D gene: TRBD2
clone size: .
CDR3 protein: CASSHTRGRIAGGQETQYF
CDR3 DNA: TGTGCCAGCAGCCACACTCGAGGAAGAATAGCGGGGGGCCAGGAGACCCAGTACTTC

V gene: TRBV27
J gene: TRBJ1-1
D gene: .
clone size: .
CDR3 protein: CASSFSRTMDTEAFF
CDR3 DNA: TGTGCCAGCAGTTTTAGCAGGACTATGGACACTGAAGCTTTCTTT

V gene: TRBV7-9
J gene: TRBJ2-5
D gene: .
clone size: few
CDR3 protein: CASSSFGAVQETQYF
CDR3 DNA: TGTGCCAGCAGCAGCTTTGGTGCGGTACAAGAGACCCAGTACTTC

V gene: TRBV6-5
J gene: TRBJ2-1
D gene: .
clone size: once
CDR3 protein: CASIRSGGFYNEQFF
CDR3 DNA: TGTGCCAGCATCCGATCGGGGGGCTTTTACAATGAGCAGTTCTTC

V gene: TRBV6-6
J gene: TRBJ2-7
D gene: TRBD2
clone size: .
CDR3 protein: CASSYPRRGDEQYF
CDR3 DNA: TGTGCCAGCAGTTATCCACGTCGGGGGGACGAGCAGTACTTC

V gene: TRBV24-1
J gene: TRBJ2-6
D gene: .
clone size: .
CDR3 protein: CATGDGSSGANVLTF
CDR3 DNA: TGTGCCACCGGGGACGGCAGCTCTGGGGCCAACGTCCTGACTTTC

V gene: TRBV7-2
J gene: TRBJ2-5
D gene: TRBD1
clone size: .
CDR3 protein: CASSIARTGLETQYF
CDR3 DNA: TGTGCCAGCAGCATAGCCCGGACAGGGCTGGAGACCCAGTACTTC

V gene: TRBV20-1
J gene: TRBJ1-1
D gene: .
clone size: .
CDR3 protein: CSARVGGSNTEAFF
CDR3 DNA: TGCAGTGCTAGAGTAGGCGGATCGAACACTGAAGCTTTCTTT

V gene: TRBV6-5
J gene: TRBJ1-2
D gene: .
clone size: .
CDR3 protein: CASRGRADGYTF
CDR3 DNA: TGTGCCAGCCGCGGACGGGCCGATGGCTACACCTTC

V gene: TRBV20-1
J gene: TRBJ1-1
D gene: .
clone size: .
CDR3 protein: CSASPTGRGTEAFF
CDR3 DNA: TGCAGTGCTAGTCCCACGGGTAGGGGGACTGAAGCTTTCTTT

V gene: TRBV4-3
J gene: TRBJ1-2
D gene: .
clone size: .
CDR3 protein: CASSQFVGGYGYTF
CDR3 DNA: TGCGCCAGCAGCCAATTCGTGGGAGGCTATGGCTACACCTTC

V gene: TRBV7-9
J gene: TRBJ1-1
D gene: .
clone size: .
CDR3 protein: CASSASGKGTAEAFF
CDR3 DNA: TGTGCCAGCAGCGCCTCAGGGAAGGGGACCGCTGAAGCTTTCTTT

V gene: TRBV4-1
J gene: TRBJ2-2
D gene: .
clone size: .
CDR3 protein: CASSQGPRVGVAGELFF
CDR3 DNA: TGCGCCAGCAGCCAAGGCCCCCGCGTAGGGGTGGCAGGGGAGCTGTTTTTT

V gene: TRBV4-2
J gene: TRBJ2-1
D gene: .
clone size: .
CDR3 protein: CASSQVNGGMNNEQFF
CDR3 DNA: TGTGCCAGCAGCCAAGTAAATGGGGGGATGAACAATGAGCAGTTCTTC

V gene: TRBV29-1
J gene: TRBJ2-2
D gene: .
clone size: .
CDR3 protein: CSVPPTDDGELFF
CDR3 DNA: TGCAGCGTTCCTCCTACAGATGACGGGGAGCTGTTTTTT

V gene: TRBV20-1
J gene: TRBJ2-1
D gene: TRBD2
clone size: .
CDR3 protein: CSARLAGGRYNEQFF
CDR3 DNA: TGCAGTGCTAGGTTAGCGGGGGGACGATACAATGAGCAGTTCTTC